This TCR beta chain originates from a study of blood T cell repertoires in COVID-19. Sequencing was performed with immunoSEQ multiplex PCR; in TCRdb, only in-frame clones are kept and a portion is missing. The sample records 300,000 to 400,000 clones, roughly 86% being singletons. The sequencing input was peripheral blood. The receptor comes from a man aged 25-45 years with COVID-19, enrolled during active disease.

CDR3 DNA sequence: TGTGCCTGTGTCCGGGATACTAACTATGGCTACACCTTC. Encoded protein: CACVRDTNYGYTF. The chain combines TRBV30 with TRBJ1-2; D uncertain. The CDR3 loop spans 13 amino acids. CDR1 and CDR2 (germline): GTSNPN, SVGIG (reference sequence). V was cut by 6 bases and J by 0 bases, with 11 bases left in between.